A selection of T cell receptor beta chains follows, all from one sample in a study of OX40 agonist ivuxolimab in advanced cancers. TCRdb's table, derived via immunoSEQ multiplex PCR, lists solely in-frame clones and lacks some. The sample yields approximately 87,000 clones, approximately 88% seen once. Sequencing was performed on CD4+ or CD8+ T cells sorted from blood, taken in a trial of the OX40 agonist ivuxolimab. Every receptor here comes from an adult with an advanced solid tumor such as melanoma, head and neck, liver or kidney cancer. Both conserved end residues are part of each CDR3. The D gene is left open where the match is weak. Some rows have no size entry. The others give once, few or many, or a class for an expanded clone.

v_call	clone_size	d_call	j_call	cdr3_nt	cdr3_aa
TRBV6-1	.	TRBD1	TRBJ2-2	TGTGCCAGCCGGACAGGGTTCGGCACCGGGGAGCTGTTTTTT	CASRTGFGTGELFF
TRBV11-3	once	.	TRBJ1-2	TGTGCCAGCAGCCAAGGGGTTGATGGCTACACCTTC	CASSQGVDGYTF
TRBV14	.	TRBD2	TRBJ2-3	TGTGCCAGCAGCCACGGACTAGCGGGAGCCGATACGCAGTATTTT	CASSHGLAGADTQYF
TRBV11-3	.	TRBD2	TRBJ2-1	TGTGCCAGCAGCCTCGGGACTAGTGTCGGGAATGAGCAGTTCTTC	CASSLGTSVGNEQFF
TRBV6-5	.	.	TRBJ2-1	TGTGCCAGCAGTCACGGGACGGTAAACAATGAGCAGTTCTTC	CASSHGTVNNEQFF
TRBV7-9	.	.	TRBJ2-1	TGTGCCAGCAGCTCCTACCATCGACGTCAAAGCTCCTACAATGAGCAGTTCTTC	CASSSYHRRQSSYNEQFF
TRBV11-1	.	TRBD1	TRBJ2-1	TGTGCCAGCAGCAGACTCCGGGACAGGGTACCCAATGAGCAGTTCTTC	CASSRLRDRVPNEQFF
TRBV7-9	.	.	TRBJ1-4	TGTGCCAGCAGCTCTTCAGGGAATACTAATGAAAAACTGTTTTTT	CASSSSGNTNEKLFF
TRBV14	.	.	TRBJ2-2	TGTGCCAGCAGCCCAAGCTTATTTGGCGGGGAGCTGTTTTTT	CASSPSLFGGELFF
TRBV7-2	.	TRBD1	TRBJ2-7	TGTGCCAGCAGCTCCGGGACAGGGAAAGAGCAGTACTTC	CASSSGTGKEQYF
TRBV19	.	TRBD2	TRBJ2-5	TGTGCCAGTAGTCGGGGGGGAGAGACCCAGTACTTC	CASSRGGETQYF
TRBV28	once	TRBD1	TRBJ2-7	TGTGCCAGCAGTTTATCTTTACAGGGGGCAGGCGAGCAGTACTTC	CASSLSLQGAGEQYF
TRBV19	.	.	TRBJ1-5	TGTGCCAGTAGTATATCGGGCGGGGTGGCTCAGCCCCAGCATTTT	CASSISGGVAQPQHF
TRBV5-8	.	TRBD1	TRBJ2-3	TGTGCCAGCAGGGGGAGGACCGGGACAGGGGGCCGGCCAGATACGCAGTATTTT	CASRGRTGTGGRPDTQYF
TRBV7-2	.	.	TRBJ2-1	TGTGCCAGCAGCTTATGGCGACTCGACAATGAGCAGTTCTTC	CASSLWRLDNEQFF
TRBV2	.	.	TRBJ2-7	TGTGCCAGCAGTGGGGAGATTTCGGGCGAGCAGTACTTC	CASSGEISGEQYF
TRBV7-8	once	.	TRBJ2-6	TGTGCCAGCAGCTTAAACTCGGACAGAGGATCTGGGGCCAACGTCCTGACTTTC	CASSLNSDRGSGANVLTF
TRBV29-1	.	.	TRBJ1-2	TGCAGCGTTGAAGATCCAACGGGCTATGGCTACACCTTC	CSVEDPTGYGYTF
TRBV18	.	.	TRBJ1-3	TGTGCCAGCTCACCAAGAGGGGCTGGAAACACCATATATTTT	CASSPRGAGNTIYF
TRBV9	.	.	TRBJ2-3	TGTGCCAGCAGCGTAGAGGGCCAGGAGTGGCATACGCAGTATTTT	CASSVEGQEWHTQYF
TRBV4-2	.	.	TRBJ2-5	TGTGCCAGCAGCCAAGCGGTTGCGGTCATGGAGACCCAGTACTTC	CASSQAVAVMETQYF
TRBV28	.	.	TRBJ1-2	TGTGCCAGCAGTTTAGGCGGGGAAGGAAACTATGGCTACACCTTC	CASSLGGEGNYGYTF
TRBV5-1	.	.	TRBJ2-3	TGCGCCAGCAGCTTTGGGACACGCACAGATACGCAGTATTTT	CASSFGTRTDTQYF
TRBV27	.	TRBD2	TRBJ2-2	TGTGCCAGCAGTTTAATTGCGGGACTAGCGGGAGCTGCGGGGGAGCTGTTTTTT	CASSLIAGLAGAAGELFF
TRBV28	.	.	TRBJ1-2	TGTGCCAGCAGTTTACCAGTAGGCTATGGCTACACCTTC	CASSLPVGYGYTF
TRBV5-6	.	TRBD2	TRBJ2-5	TGTGCCAGCAGCTTTCTGACGGGAGGTGGGGAGACCCAGTACTTC	CASSFLTGGGETQYF
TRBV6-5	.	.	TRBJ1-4	TGTGCCAGCAGGCCAGAAGGCGGGCTCAATGAAAAACTGTTTTTT	CASRPEGGLNEKLFF
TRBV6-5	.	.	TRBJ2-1	TGTGCCAGCAGACGCGGGGTGACTAGAGATAGTGAGCAGTTCTTC	CASRRGVTRDSEQFF
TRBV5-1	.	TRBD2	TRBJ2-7	TGCGCCAGCAGCTCGGTACTAGCGGGATCCTACGAGCAGTACTTC	CASSSVLAGSYEQYF
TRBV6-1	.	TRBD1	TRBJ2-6	TGTGCCAGCACCGAGGACAGGGCTGGGGCCAACGTCCTGACTTTC	CASTEDRAGANVLTF
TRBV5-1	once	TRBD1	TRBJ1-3	TGCGCCAGCAGCTTGGCCCCGACAGGGCTTGGAAACACCATATATTTT	CASSLAPTGLGNTIYF
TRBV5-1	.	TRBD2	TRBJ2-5	TGCGCCAGCAGCTTGTGGGCGGGAGCGGGAGAGACCCAGTACTTC	CASSLWAGAGETQYF
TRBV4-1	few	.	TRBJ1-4	TGCGCCAGCAGCCAGGTGGGGACGGTCTATGAAAAACTGTTTTTT	CASSQVGTVYEKLFF
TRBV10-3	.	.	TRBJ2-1	TGTGCCATCAGTGGGGGGAGCTCCTACAATGAGCAGTTCTTC	CAISGGSSYNEQFF
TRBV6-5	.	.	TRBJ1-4	TGTGCCAGCAAAACTAATGAAAAACTGTTTTTT	CASKTNEKLFF
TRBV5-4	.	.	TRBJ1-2	TGTGCCAGCAGCTTGTGGGGGGACTATGGCTACACCTTC	CASSLWGDYGYTF
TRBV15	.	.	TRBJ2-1	TGTGCCACCAGCAGAGATCGGAGGTCCTACAATGAGCAGTTCTTC	CATSRDRRSYNEQFF
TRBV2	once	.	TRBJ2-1	TGTGCCAGCAGTGTCGGGGGCAGGAATGAGCAGTTCTTC	CASSVGGRNEQFF
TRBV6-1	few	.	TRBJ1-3	TGTGCCAGCAGTGAGGGGACCCCTGGAAACACCATATATTTT	CASSEGTPGNTIYF
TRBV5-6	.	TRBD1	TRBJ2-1	TGTGCCAGCGGGGGAACGACAGGGGAGGCGTTCTTC	CASGGTTGEAFF
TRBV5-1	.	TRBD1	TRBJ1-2	TGCGCCAGCAGCGACCCGGGACAGGGGGCCCAAAACTATGGCTACACCTTC	CASSDPGQGAQNYGYTF
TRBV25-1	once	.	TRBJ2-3	TGTGCCAGCAGTGAGTGGAGCTCGGGTAGCGGTCGCACAGATACGCAGTATTTT	CASSEWSSGSGRTDTQYF
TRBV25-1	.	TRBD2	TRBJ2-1	TGTGCCAGCAGTGAATCCGGGACTAGAGGAGACAATGAGCAGTTCTTC	CASSESGTRGDNEQFF
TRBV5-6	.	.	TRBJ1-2	TGTGCCAGCAGCCCCTGGGCAGGGGAGATTAACTATGGCTACACCTTC	CASSPWAGEINYGYTF
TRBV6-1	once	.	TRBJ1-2	TGTGCCAGCAGTACCGGGAGCTCTGGCTACACCTTC	CASSTGSSGYTF